These 27 T cell receptor beta chains came from one sample sequenced in a study of T-cell memory formation after mild COVID-19. TCRdb re-called the 5' RACE reads through MiXCR, storing one row per CDR3 protein. The sample contains some 120,000 distinct CDR3 sequences, roughly 6% of which appear only once. Material: PBMCs or a T cell subset sorted from them (not recorded which). The receptor set was obtained from an adult woman who had mild COVID-19 (a few samples of this study predate the infection). Cell type and time point are not known.

This clonotype was found a few times. V usage is TRBV11-3 and J usage is TRBJ2-2, with unresolved D. CDR1 is SGHNT and CDR2 is YENEEA in the germline V gene. This CDR3 region has 17 residues. V was clipped by 3 bases and J by 7 bases, with 21 bases between them. The CDR3 loop reads CASSLKKSPGVGGELFF. CDR3 nucleotide sequence: TGTGCCAGCAGCTTGAAAAAGTCCCCCGGCGTGGGCGGGGAGCTGTTTTTT.

This clonotype has a count of ten or more. This chain joins TRBV5-1 and TRBJ2-7; D call uncertain. Trimming cost V 2 bases and J 2 bases, with 11 bases left between them. Germline-derived CDR1 and CDR2 are SGHRS and YFSETQ. The CDR3 totals 14 residues. This CDR3 is CASSFVEGPYEQYF. CDR3 coding DNA: TGCGCCAGCAGCTTTGTGGAAGGCCCCTACGAGCAGTACTTC.

This clonotype was found a few times. The rearrangement uses TRBV29-1 and TRBJ2-4; D call uncertain. Germline V lookup: CDR1 SQVTM, CDR2 ANQGSEA. CDR3 length: 13 amino acids. With 3 bases removed from V and 7 bases from J, the gap between germline ends came to 13 bases. In DNA, the CDR3 is TGCAGCGTTGACATGGCCGGAACGAACATTCAGTACTTC. Amino acid sequence: CSVDMAGTNIQYF.

This clonotype showed up many times. The chain recombines TRBV5-1 with TRBJ2-3; 7 bases match TRBD2. CDR1 is SGHRS and CDR2 is YFSETQ in the germline V gene. This CDR3 spans 13 amino acids. Trimming took 4 bases from V and 1 from J; bases not matched to a gene: 0. CDR3 in amino acids: CASSGGGTDTQYF. The DNA of the CDR3 is TGCGCCAGCAGCGGGGGGGGCACAGATACGCAGTATTTT.

This clonotype was detected many times. The rearrangement links TRBV5-1 to TRBJ2-7; D gene unclear. Looked up from germline, CDR1 is SGHRS and CDR2 is YFSETQ. This CDR3 comprises 16 residues. V lost 0 bases, J lost 0 bases, and 13 bases lay in between. The CDR3 nucleotides read TGCGCCAGCAGCTTGGCTCCGGCTCCCAGCTCCTACGAGCAGTACTTC. It codes for CASSLAPAPSSYEQYF.

The rearrangement joins TRBV6-1 to TRBJ2-7; 7 bases fit TRBD1. Per germline, CDR1 MNHNS and CDR2 SASEGT. The CDR3 covers 17 residues. With V trimmed by 3 bases and J by 3 bases, 14 bases remained unmatched. Written as DNA, the CDR3 is TGTGCCAGCAGTGATGATATGACAGGGCTTCGAAGCTACGAGCAGTACTTC. This codes for CASSDDMTGLRSYEQYF.

A few counts support this clonotype. The gene calls are TRBV5-1 and TRBJ1-1, with 9 bases fitting TRBD1. CDR1 is SGHRS and CDR2 is YFSETQ in the germline V gene. V gave up 0 bases and J gave up 5 bases; unmatched junction bases: 8. The CDR3 consists of 16 residues. Written as DNA, the CDR3 is TGCGCCAGCAGCTTGGAGGGGACAGGGCCCGGGACTGAAGCTTTCTTT. This sequence encodes CASSLEGTGPGTEAFF.

The V call is TRBV20-1, the J call TRBJ1-1, with 9 bases lining up with TRBD1. This CDR3 contains 13 residues. CDR1 is DFQATT and CDR2 is SNEGSKA in the germline V gene (reference sequence). After removal of 7 bases from V and 6 bases from J, the junction contained 9 bases not matched to a gene. CDR3 protein: CSVAGQGRAEAFF. CDR3 DNA sequence: TGCAGTGTAGCGGGACAGGGAAGGGCTGAAGCTTTCTTT.

This clonotype was observed at least ten times. CDR3 protein: CASSLGAQGNTEAFF. Here the CDR3 DNA reads TGCGCCAGCAGCTTGGGCGCCCAAGGTAACACTGAAGCTTTCTTT. This sequence joins TRBV5-1 and TRBJ1-1, with unresolved D. Trimming removed 0 bases from V and 2 bases from J, with 11 bases in between. Germline V CDR1 and CDR2: SGHRS, YFSETQ. The CDR3 runs 15 residues.

The chain joins TRBV19 to TRBJ1-4, with D uncertain. V was shortened by 6 bases and J by 0 bases, with 11 bases between the two germline ends. Looked up from germline, CDR1 is LNHDA and CDR2 is SQIVND (reference sequence). The CDR3 runs 15 residues. The CDR3 is CASRNTAATNEKLFF. CDR3 bases: TGTGCCAGTAGAAACACGGCTGCAACTAATGAAAAACTGTTTTTT. The full variable domain, in which reference TRBV19 and TRBJ1-4 provide the parts outside the CDR3, is DGGITQSPKYLFRKEGQNVTLSCEQNLNHDAMYWYRQDPGQGLRLIYYSQIVNDFQKGDIAEGYSVSREKKESFPLTVTSAQKNPTAFYLCASRNTAATNEKLFFGSGTQLSVL.

This clonotype was seen only a few times. This chain connects TRBV3-1 to TRBJ2-7, with D perhaps matching TRBD1 (6 bases). V lost 4 bases to trimming and J lost 6 bases, with 10 bases between them. The germline V gene has CDR1 LGHDT and CDR2 YNNKEL (reference sequence). This CDR3 is 12 amino acids long. For the CDR3, the DNA is TGTGCCAGCAGCCGAGGGGGAGTCGAGCAGTACTTC. Amino acid sequence: CASSRGGVEQYF.

V usage is TRBV30 and J usage is TRBJ2-5, with 7 bases lining up with TRBD2. The V gene's germline CDR1 is GTSNPN and CDR2 SVGIG (reference sequence). CDR3 length: 14 amino acids. Unmatched junction bases numbered 4, after V lost 2 bases and J lost 1 base. The CDR3 bases are TGTGCCTGGAGTCCCGGGGGGACCCAAGAGACCCAGTACTTC. Translation: CAWSPGGTQETQYF.

This clonotype was recorded many times. The CDR3, as DNA: TGTGCCAGCAGCTCCTGGACTAGCGGGAGGCCAGTTTATGAGCAGTTCTTC. Its translation: CASSSWTSGRPVYEQFF. This chain links TRBV7-6 with TRBJ2-1; 14 bases map to TRBD2. The CDR3 has 17 residues. The trim removed 4 bases at V and 8 bases at J, leaving 10 bases unmatched. The V gene's germline CDR1 is SGHVS and CDR2 FNYEAQ. Using reference TRBV7-6 and TRBJ2-1 for the parts outside the CDR3, the full variable domain is GAGVSQSPRYKVTKRGQDVALRCDPISGHVSLYWYRQALGQGPEFLTYFNYEAQQDKSGLPNDRFSAERPEGSISTLTIQRTEQRDSAMYRCASSSWTSGRPVYEQFFGPGTRLTVL.

This clonotype was detected a few times. The rearrangement links TRBV19 to TRBJ2-7, with a tentative D call TRBD1 (6 bases). The CDR3 is made up of 14 amino acids. V gave up 1 base and J gave up 2 bases, with 9 bases separating them. Germline V gives CDR1 LNHDA, CDR2 SQIVND (reference sequence). Here the CDR3 DNA reads TGTGCCAGTAGTATAGCGAACAGGGCCTACGAGCAGTACTTC. It codes for CASSIANRAYEQYF.

This clonotype was seen many times. This sequence joins TRBV12-3 or TRBV12-4 and TRBJ1-3, with D uncertain. The V and J ends lost 6 bases and 0 bases respectively, with 18 bases between them. The CDR3 sequence is 17 residues long. The CDR3, as DNA: TGTGCCAGCAGCCCTCAAGCGAAGGTCCCCTCTGGAAACACCATATATTTT. The encoded protein is CASSPQAKVPSGNTIYF.

The chain carries TRBV4-1 and TRBJ1-2; 10 nucleotides match TRBD1. From germline, CDR1 is MGHRA and CDR2 YSYEKL. This CDR3 is 16 amino acids long. After removal of 1 base from V and 5 bases from J, the junction contained 7 bases not matched to a gene. Here the CDR3 reads CASSQAGQGERYGYTF. DNA for the CDR3: TGCGCCAGCAGCCAAGCCGGACAGGGGGAACGATATGGCTACACCTTC.

The CDR3 protein is CASSTPRTSGETQYF. The CDR3 DNA reads as TGTGCCAGCAGTACCCCCCGGACGTCGGGGGAGACCCAGTACTTC. The chain recombines TRBV6-6 with TRBJ2-5; possibly TRBD2 for D (5 bases). Germline V lookup: CDR1 MNHNY, CDR2 SVGAGI (reference sequence). The CDR3 covers 15 residues. V was clipped by 5 bases and J by 5 bases, with 18 bases between them.

This clonotype was picked up many times. The J gene is TRBJ2-7, the V gene TRBV7-2; TRBD1 matches at 7 bases. The CDR3 covers 14 residues. Trimming at V came to 5 bases and at J to 5 bases, leaving 9 bases not matched to a gene. The germline V gene encodes CDR1 SGHTA and CDR2 FQGNSA. This chain's CDR3 is CASSRPDRVHEQYF. In DNA form, the CDR3 reads TGTGCCAGCAGCCGACCTGACAGGGTCCACGAGCAGTACTTC.

This clonotype was seen at least ten times. The chain recombines TRBV12-3 or TRBV12-4 with TRBJ1-5, with no clear D. This CDR3 region has 14 residues. Trimming left V 5 bases short and J 4 bases short, with 12 bases between. DNA for the CDR3: TGTGCCAGCAGTCCGCAGGACGGGAATCAGCCCCAGCATTTT. Translated: CASSPQDGNQPQHF.

This clonotype was found a few times. The chain is built from TRBV6-5 and TRBJ2-7; unclear D gene. The CDR3 length is 14 residues. Germline values: CDR1 MNHEY, CDR2 SVGAGI. The ends were cut back, 6 bases at V and 0 bases at J, with 12 bases in the middle. In DNA form, the CDR3 reads TGTGCCAGCAGAGCCGGCTCTAGCTCCTACGAGCAGTACTTC. Residues: CASRAGSSSYEQYF.

This clonotype was seen repeatedly, ten times or more. V is TRBV7-9 and J is TRBJ2-7; D gene uncertain. The CDR3 sequence is 12 residues long. Germline V lookup: CDR1 SEHNR, CDR2 FQNEAQ (reference sequence). V was pared by 2 bases and J by 5 bases, with 7 bases between. The CDR3 loop reads CASSLRMDEQYF. The CDR3 DNA reads TGTGCCAGCAGCTTACGTATGGACGAGCAGTACTTC.

In this sample, this clonotype turned up many times. The chain combines TRBV6-5 with TRBJ2-1; 10 nucleotides align to TRBD1. Germline V gene lookup returns CDR1 MNHEY and CDR2 SVGAGI. Germline trimming cut 4 bases from V and 4 bases from J; bases unmatched to any gene: 7. The CDR3 contains 16 residues. CDR3 sequence (DNA): TGTGCCAGCAGTTCGTTCGGGACAGGGGCATACAATGAGCAGTTCTTC. This translates into CASSSFGTGAYNEQFF.

Only a few counts were recorded for this clonotype. V and J are TRBV2 and TRBJ1-5; D call uncertain. The CDR3 sequence is 18 residues long. The germline V gene encodes CDR1 SNHLY and CDR2 FYNNEI. Deletions cut 6 bases from V and 2 bases from J, with 23 bases between. CDR3 nucleotide sequence: TGTGCCAGCAGCATAACGGCTTGGAGCAGCGTTGGCAATCAGCCCCAGCATTTT. Translating gives CASSITAWSSVGNQPQHF. The full variable domain, with the rest looked up from reference TRBV2 and TRBJ1-5, is EPEVTQTPSHQVTQMGQEVILRCVPISNHLYFYWYRQILGQKVEFLVSFYNNEISEKSEIFDDQFSVERPDGSNFTLKIRSTKLEDSAMYFCASSITAWSSVGNQPQHFGDGTRLSIL.

This clonotype has a handful of counts. The chain employs TRBV25-1 and TRBJ2-1; TRBD2 matches at 14 bases. CDR3 length: 17 amino acids. Germline V gene lookup returns CDR1 MGHDK and CDR2 SYGVNS. Trimming at V came to 4 bases and at J to 1 base, leaving 3 bases not matched to a gene. Here the CDR3 reads CASSGTSGRRSYNEQFF. In DNA, the CDR3 is TGTGCCAGCAGTGGGACTAGCGGGAGGCGGTCCTACAATGAGCAGTTCTTC. Full variable domain (rest looked up from reference TRBV25-1 and TRBJ2-1): EADIYQTPRYLVIGTGKKITLECSQTMGHDKMYWYQQDPGMELHLIHYSYGVNSTEKGDLSSESTVSRIRTEHFPLTLESARPSHTSQYLCASSGTSGRRSYNEQFFGPGTRLTVL.

This clonotype has a handful of counts. V gene TRBV19 combines with J gene TRBJ1-6; D uncertain. V was shortened by 8 bases and J by 7 bases, with 9 bases between the two germline ends. CDR3 length equals 12 residues. CDR1 and CDR2 from the germline V gene are LNHDA and SQIVND (reference sequence). The CDR3 reads CASGLVNSPLHF. CDR3 bases: TGTGCCAGTGGCCTCGTCAATTCACCCCTCCACTTT. Full variable domain (outside the CDR3, taken from reference TRBV19 and TRBJ1-6): DGGITQSPKYLFRKEGQNVTLSCEQNLNHDAMYWYRQDPGQGLRLIYYSQIVNDFQKGDIAEGYSVSREKKESFPLTVTSAQKNPTAFYLCASGLVNSPLHFGNGTRLTVT.

This clonotype was recorded a few times. This chain links TRBV25-1 with TRBJ2-1; 11 nucleotides match TRBD2. This CDR3 is built from 14 residues. Germline assignment: CDR1 MGHDK and CDR2 SYGVNS. After removal of 5 bases from V and 13 bases from J, the junction contained 10 bases not matched to a gene. The CDR3: CASSHSLAGESQFF. The CDR3 coding sequence is TGTGCCAGCAGTCACTCACTAGCGGGAGAATCCCAGTTCTTC.

The V call is TRBV14, the J call TRBJ1-6; D gene uncertain. The CDR3 runs 14 residues. Germline assignment: CDR1 SGHDN and CDR2 FVKESK. The V gene lost 7 bases and the J gene lost 7 bases, with 14 bases spanning the gap. The CDR3 sequence: CASNKGLRNSPLHF. The CDR3 DNA reads as TGTGCCAGCAATAAAGGGTTAAGGAATTCACCCCTCCACTTT.